Listed below are T cell receptor beta chains from one sample, sequenced in a study of cytomegalovirus exposure and HLA in healthy donors. Profiling relied on immunoSEQ multiplex PCR, and the TCRdb table lists in-frame clones only, not all of them. Of around 210,000 clones listed, roughly 78% are singletons. Sample: PBMCs. The receptors derive from a boy younger than 18 in good health and CMV-seronegative. CDR3s include the opening cysteine and the closing phenylalanine or tryptophan. The D gene is left open where the match is weak. Clone size appears in some rows only: once, few, many, or a class for an expanded clone.

TRBJ2-2 . TRBD1 TRBV30 CAWSLVTGTGELFF TGTGCCTGGAGTCTTGTGACAGGGACCGGGGAGCTGTTTTTT
TRBJ2-7 . . TRBV5-8 CASRRGGRTYEQYF TGTGCCAGCAGGAGGGGGGGCAGAACCTACGAGCAGTACTTC
TRBJ2-7 . TRBD1 TRBV6-6 CASRTGGLYEQYF TGTGCCAGCAGAACAGGGGGCCTGTACGAGCAGTACTTC
TRBJ2-2 . TRBD2 TRBV9 CASTVRGGVTGELFF TGTGCCAGCACCGTACGTGGGGGGGTCACCGGGGAGCTGTTTTTT
TRBJ1-3 . TRBD1 TRBV4-1 CASRHVGQGSGNTIYF TGCGCCAGCAGACATGTGGGACAGGGCTCTGGAAACACCATATATTTT
TRBJ2-7 . . TRBV6-5 CASSYSLPPYEQYF TGTGCCAGCAGTTACTCCCTACCTCCCTACGAGCAGTACTTC
TRBJ1-2 . TRBD1 TRBV15 CATSRDVGQGYGYTF TGTGCCACCAGCAGAGATGTGGGACAGGGCTATGGCTACACCTTC
TRBJ1-1 . . TRBV29-1 CSVAGIANTEAFF TGCAGCGTTGCCGGGATTGCGAACACTGAAGCTTTCTTT
TRBJ1-5 . TRBD1 TRBV4-1 CASSRTGGNQPQHF TGCGCCAGCAGCCGGACAGGGGGGAATCAGCCCCAGCATTTT
TRBJ2-5 . . TRBV5-6 CASSLGVVETQYF TGTGCCAGCAGCTTAGGGGTAGTGGAGACCCAGTACTTC
TRBJ2-7 once . TRBV5-5 CASSFGLSSSYEQYF TGTGCCAGCAGCTTCGGACTGTCGAGCTCCTACGAGCAGTACTTC
TRBJ1-1 . . TRBV5-6 CASSGGEGEAFF TGTGCCAGCAGTGGGGGGGAGGGTGAAGCTTTCTTT
TRBJ1-2 . . TRBV6-6 CASSYQQGTNYGYTF TGTGCCAGCAGTTACCAACAGGGTACTAACTATGGCTACACCTTC
TRBJ1-6 . TRBD1 TRBV2 CASRSIGGQGNSPLHF TGTGCCAGCAGATCGATAGGGGGACAGGGGAATTCACCCCTCCACTTT
TRBJ2-2 . . TRBV6-6 CAVGGADGELFF TGTGCCGTGGGGGGGGCCGACGGGGAGCTGTTTTTT
TRBJ2-3 . . TRBV5-4 CASSLGQKRSADTQYF TGTGCCAGCAGCTTGGGACAAAAAAGGTCAGCAGATACGCAGTATTTT
TRBJ2-3 . . TRBV28 CASSSAWGVSTDTQYF TGTGCCAGCAGTTCGGCCTGGGGGGTGAGCACAGATACGCAGTATTTT
TRBJ2-5 . . TRBV5-1 CASSLVGIWETQYF TGCGCCAGCAGCTTGGTCGGTATCTGGGAGACCCAGTACTTC
TRBJ2-7 . TRBD2 TRBV4-1 CASSHALTNGRDYYEQYF TGCGCCAGCAGCCATGCACTGACTAACGGGAGGGATTACTACGAGCAGTACTTC
TRBJ1-1 few TRBD1 TRBV6-5 CASHLGGQGRTEAFF TGTGCCAGCCACCTGGGGGGACAGGGTCGAACTGAAGCTTTCTTT
TRBJ2-1 few . TRBV20-1 CSAANRNEQFF TGCAGTGCTGCTAATAGAAATGAGCAGTTCTTC
TRBJ2-7 few TRBD2 TRBV11-3 CASSIGGTSGTYEQYF TGTGCCAGCAGCATAGGGGGGACTAGCGGGACCTACGAGCAGTACTTC
TRBJ2-7 . TRBD1 TRBV13 CASSSRDSSYEQYF TGTGCCAGCAGCTCCCGGGACAGCTCCTACGAGCAGTACTTC
TRBJ1-1 . . TRBV9 CASSGRDSDTEAFF TGTGCCAGCAGCGGAAGAGACAGCGACACTGAAGCTTTCTTT
TRBJ1-1 few TRBD1 TRBV11-3 CASSFHGTVNTEAFF TGTGCCAGCAGCTTCCACGGGACAGTGAACACTGAAGCTTTCTTT
TRBJ1-1 . . TRBV27 CASSSQGRPLNTEAFF TGTGCCAGCAGTTCACAGGGTCGCCCTTTGAACACTGAAGCTTTCTTT
TRBJ1-1 . . TRBV6-5 CASSTYWGAFF TGTGCCAGCAGTACCTATTGGGGCGCTTTCTTT
TRBJ1-4 . . TRBV19 CASSINGIATNEKLFF TGTGCCAGTAGTATTAACGGGATTGCAACTAATGAAAAACTGTTTTTT
TRBJ2-7 . TRBD1 TRBV7-2 CASSKTGGEQYF TGTGCCAGCAGCAAGACAGGGGGCGAGCAGTACTTC
TRBJ1-1 . TRBD1 TRBV6-6 CASSYPGTGNTEAFF TGTGCCAGCAGTTATCCAGGGACAGGCAACACTGAAGCTTTCTTT
TRBJ2-1 few TRBD1 TRBV2 CARSGTGRYNEQFF TGTGCCAGGAGCGGGACAGGGCGTTACAATGAGCAGTTCTTC
TRBJ1-2 . TRBD1 TRBV5-6 CASTFVRDRQDGYTF TGTGCCAGCACCTTTGTAAGGGACAGGCAGGATGGCTACACCTTC
TRBJ1-4 . . TRBV29-1 CSVQAGLTNEKLFF TGCAGCGTTCAAGCCGGGTTAACTAATGAAAAACTGTTTTTT
TRBJ1-5 once . TRBV29-1 CSVGGQGNQPQHF TGCAGCGTTGGAGGGCAGGGGAATCAGCCCCAGCATTTT
TRBJ1-1 . . TRBV6-5 CASSYTTGEAFF TGTGCCAGCAGTTACACAACAGGGGAAGCTTTCTTT
TRBJ2-3 . . TRBV15 CATSRGGPDTQYF TGTGCCACCAGCAGAGGGGGCCCAGATACGCAGTATTTT
TRBJ1-2 . TRBD1 TRBV12-5 CGTGGYYGYTF TGTGGAACAGGGGGGTACTATGGCTACACCTTC
TRBJ1-1 . TRBD1 TRBV5-4 CASSPFRGHNTEAFF TGTGCCAGCAGCCCATTCAGGGGGCATAACACTGAAGCTTTCTTT
TRBJ2-7 . . TRBV4-1 CASSQEGGGTYEQYF TGCGCCAGCAGCCAAGAGGGCGGGGGCACCTACGAGCAGTACTTC
TRBJ2-7 . . TRBV30 CAWSPRTDSYEQYF TGTGCCTGGAGTCCCCGCACTGACTCCTACGAGCAGTACTTC
TRBJ2-1 . TRBD2 TRBV11-3 CASSSLAGTYNEQFF TGTGCCAGCAGCTCACTAGCGGGGACTTACAATGAGCAGTTCTTC
TRBJ1-1 . TRBD1 TRBV11-1 CASSPHRGQTEAFF TGTGCCAGCAGCCCGCACAGGGGCCAAACTGAAGCTTTCTTT
TRBJ2-1 once . TRBV27 CASSFLDSLQFF TGTGCCAGCAGTTTCCTCGACAGTTTGCAGTTCTTC
TRBJ2-7 . . TRBV19 CASSIDQNEQYF TGTGCCAGTAGTATAGATCAGAACGAGCAGTACTTC
TRBJ2-7 . TRBD2 TRBV18 CASSPQGGSDEQYF TGTGCCAGCTCACCACAGGGCGGGAGTGACGAGCAGTACTTC
TRBJ1-2 . . TRBV7-8 CASSLAGGLYGYTF TGTGCCAGCAGCTTGGCGGGGGGGCTCTATGGCTACACCTTC
TRBJ1-1 . . TRBV19 CANTDTTNTEAFF TGTGCCAATACGGACACTACGAACACTGAAGCTTTCTTT
TRBJ1-2 . . TRBV7-9 CASSLRADTNYGYTF TGTGCCAGCAGCTTGAGGGCGGATACTAACTATGGCTACACCTTC
TRBJ1-5 . . TRBV5-5 CASSRSGDSNQPQHF TGTGCCAGCAGTCGATCGGGGGATAGCAATCAGCCCCAGCATTTT
TRBJ2-5 . . TRBV6-5 CASRDYPQETQYF TGTGCCAGCAGGGACTACCCCCAAGAGACCCAGTACTTC
TRBJ2-7 . TRBD2 TRBV14 CASSRLAGGPHEQYF TGTGCCAGCAGCCGCCTAGCGGGAGGGCCCCACGAGCAGTACTTC
TRBJ2-1 . TRBD2 TRBV5-1 CASSPSGASSYNEQFF TGCGCCAGCAGCCCCAGCGGGGCCAGCTCCTACAATGAGCAGTTCTTC
TRBJ2-7 . TRBD1 TRBV11-3 CASSTRDRVDEQYF TGTGCCAGCAGCACCCGGGACAGGGTCGACGAGCAGTACTTC
TRBJ1-2 once . TRBV29-1 CSVAREGYGYTF TGCAGCGTTGCCAGGGAGGGGTATGGCTACACCTTC